These T cell receptor beta chains were read from a single sample in a study of siplizumab effects on memory and regulatory T cells. Assay: immunoSEQ multiplex PCR; the TCRdb copy retains only in-frame clones and omits some. The table includes roughly 100,000 clones, around nine tenths detected once. The sequenced sample was CD4+ T cells sorted from blood. The receptor set was obtained from a human donor in good health. CDR3s include the opening cysteine and the closing phenylalanine or tryptophan. The order of the fields is J gene, D gene, V gene, clone size, CDR3 DNA, CDR3 protein. A D gene is named only where the DNA matches it firmly. Only some rows state a clone size, as once, few, many or a class for expanded clones.

>TRBJ2-7|TRBD1|TRBV11-3|once
TGTGCCAGCAGCCCGACAGGGGTTCGCCACGAGCAGTACTTC
CASSPTGVRHEQYF
>TRBJ1-1|TRBD1|TRBV19|NA
TGTGCCAGTAGTAGTCCCGAGGGGGCGTCGGGTACAACTGAAGCTTTCTTT
CASSSPEGASGTTEAFF
>TRBJ2-1|TRBD2|TRBV19|NA
TGTGCCAGCAACTCACCCCCGGGACTAGGTTACAATGAGCAGTTCTTC
CASNSPPGLGYNEQFF
>TRBJ1-2|NA|TRBV27|NA
TGTGCCAGCAGTTCCCCCTCGGGGGGCATCGATGGCTACACCTTC
CASSSPSGGIDGYTF
>TRBJ1-1|NA|TRBV5-6|once
TGTGCCAGCAGCTTGGGGTTCGACAGGTGGGGCACTGAAGCTTTCTTT
CASSLGFDRWGTEAFF
>TRBJ1-1|NA|TRBV7-9|few
TGTGCCAGCAGCTTAGGGGCGGGGCCCGTGAACACTGAAGCTTTCTTT
CASSLGAGPVNTEAFF
>TRBJ2-6|NA|TRBV7-3|once
TGTGCCAGCAGCTTAACCGTGCTTGCTGGGGCCAACGTCCTGACTTTC
CASSLTVLAGANVLTF
>TRBJ2-1|NA|TRBV6-1|once
TGTGCCAGCGCGACGGACCAAGGGGGAGTTGGTGAGCAGTTCTTC
CASATDQGGVGEQFF
>TRBJ2-2|NA|TRBV5-1|NA
TGCGCCAGCAGCGCTAACGCGAACACCGGGGAGCTGTTTTTT
CASSANANTGELFF
>TRBJ1-2|TRBD1|TRBV28|NA
TGTGCCAGCAGGCTGGGACAGGGATTTGGCTACACCTTC
CASRLGQGFGYTF
>TRBJ2-1|TRBD2|TRBV27|NA
TGTGCCAGCAGTTTAACGGTCGGGCGACTAGCCTTAAACAATGAGCAGTTCTTC
CASSLTVGRLALNNEQFF
>TRBJ1-2|NA|TRBV7-2|NA
TGTGCCAGCAGCTTCAGGAGTGACTATGGCTACACCTTC
CASSFRSDYGYTF
>TRBJ1-1|NA|TRBV19|NA
TGTGCCAGTAGTAGGTCCGGGGGGAACACTGAAGCTTTCTTT
CASSRSGGNTEAFF
>TRBJ1-2|NA|TRBV19|NA
TGTGCCAGTATGCCGACCGAGCTTGTGGGAGGCTACACCTTC
CASMPTELVGGYTF
>TRBJ2-7|NA|TRBV18|NA
TGTGCCAGCCGTAACACTCCGGCAGGGTCCTACGAGCAGTACTTC
CASRNTPAGSYEQYF
>TRBJ1-2|NA|TRBV21-1|NA
TGTGCCAGCAGCCAAAAAGCGGATGGCTACACCTTC
CASSQKADGYTF
>TRBJ1-2|NA|TRBV5-1|NA
TGCGCCAGCCATCATGATGTGGGGGATGGCTACACCTTC
CASHHDVGDGYTF
>TRBJ1-1|NA|TRBV25-1|NA
TGTGCCAGCAGTGAATACGTGAACACTGAAGCTTTCTTT
CASSEYVNTEAFF
>TRBJ2-3|NA|TRBV2|NA
TGTGCCAGCAGCCACAGTGGCAGGGGGGCCAGGGATACGCAGTATTTT
CASSHSGRGARDTQYF
>TRBJ1-5|NA|TRBV18|NA
TGTGCCAGCTCACCCCGGACAGAGAATCAGCCCCAGCATTTT
CASSPRTENQPQHF
>TRBJ2-2|NA|TRBV7-9|once
TGTGCCAGCAGCCCCCTCACCGGGGAGCTGTTTTTT
CASSPLTGELFF
>TRBJ1-5|TRBD1|TRBV18|NA
TGTGCCAGCTCCCCGGGGACAGTTAGCAATCAGCCCCAGCATTTT
CASSPGTVSNQPQHF
>TRBJ2-7|TRBD2|TRBV5-1|NA
TGCGCCAGCAGCTTGTCCATAGCGGGAGCCGACGAGCAGTACTTC
CASSLSIAGADEQYF
>TRBJ2-7|NA|TRBV6-5|NA
TGTGCCAGCAGTTCATTGTTGGGAGTCCTCGTTGACGAGCAGTACTTC
CASSSLLGVLVDEQYF
>TRBJ1-3|NA|TRBV5-4|once
TGTGCCAGCAGCTTGGAGTTTGGAAACACCATATATTTT
CASSLEFGNTIYF
>TRBJ2-7|NA|TRBV5-4|once
TGTGCCAGCAGCTTGGAGCAGGGTCTTCACGAGCAGTACTTC
CASSLEQGLHEQYF
>TRBJ1-5|NA|TRBV7-9|NA
TGTGCCAGCAGCTTAGCTTCAGGCAACTATCAGCCCCAGCATTTT
CASSLASGNYQPQHF
>TRBJ2-7|NA|TRBV9|NA
TGTGCCAGCAGCGTAGCTGATACGTCGCAGGCGGCCTACGAGCAGTACTTC
CASSVADTSQAAYEQYF
>TRBJ2-3|NA|TRBV30|NA
TGTGCCTGGAGGCGAAAAGATACGCAGTATTTT
CAWRRKDTQYF
>TRBJ2-5|TRBD2|TRBV10-3|NA
TGTGCCATCAAAGGGACTAGCGGCCAAGAGACCCAGTACTTC
CAIKGTSGQETQYF
>TRBJ1-3|TRBD1|TRBV7-9|NA
TGTGCCAGCAGCCGGGACAGGGGGGTGTCTGGAAACACCATATATTTT
CASSRDRGVSGNTIYF
>TRBJ2-2|TRBD1|TRBV5-1|NA
TGCGCCAGCAGCCGGACAGGGTCCACCGGGGAGCTGTTTTTT
CASSRTGSTGELFF
>TRBJ2-3|NA|TRBV18|NA
TGTGCCAGCTCACCATCGCACTCTAGCACAGATACGCAGTATTTT
CASSPSHSSTDTQYF
>TRBJ2-7|NA|TRBV7-9|NA
TGTGCCAGCAGCTTAGCCAGGGGACTTTTCTCCGAGCAGTACTTC
CASSLARGLFSEQYF
>TRBJ2-1|NA|TRBV9|once
TGTGCCAGCAGCGTAGAACTAGCAACTGAGCAGTTCTTC
CASSVELATEQFF
>TRBJ1-2|TRBD1|TRBV28|NA
TGTGCCAGCACCAAGTCTCACATGGGACAGGGCTACACCTTC
CASTKSHMGQGYTF
>TRBJ2-7|TRBD2|TRBV18|NA
TGTGCCAGCTCACCAAAGTCGGGGGGGTACGAGCAGTACTTC
CASSPKSGGYEQYF
>TRBJ2-5|TRBD2|TRBV9|NA
TGTGCCAGCAGCGTTGGCGGGAGAGGGGAAGAGACCCAGTACTTC
CASSVGGRGEETQYF
>TRBJ1-2|NA|TRBV2|NA
TGTGCCAGCAGTGAATTGGGGGGGGCCTATGGCTACACCTTC
CASSELGGAYGYTF
>TRBJ2-5|NA|TRBV5-4|NA
TGTGCCAGCAGCTTGTTCGCTGGGGAAGAGACCCAGTACTTC
CASSLFAGEETQYF
>TRBJ2-3|TRBD2|TRBV4-1|once
TGCGCCAGCAGCCAAGATAGTACTAGCGGGAGTAGGGATACGCAGTATTTT
CASSQDSTSGSRDTQYF
>TRBJ2-2|TRBD1|TRBV2|NA
TGTGCCAGCAGTGTGGGTCAGGGGGCTACCGGGGAGCTGTTTTTT
CASSVGQGATGELFF
>TRBJ2-2|NA|TRBV7-3|NA
TGTGCCAGCAGCTCCAGCGGCCCCGGGGAGCTGTTTTTT
CASSSSGPGELFF
>TRBJ2-7|TRBD2|TRBV5-1|NA
TGCGCCAGCAGCTTGGCCTTAGCGGGAGCTTACGAGCAGTACTTC
CASSLALAGAYEQYF
>TRBJ2-5|NA|TRBV19|NA
TGTGTCAGTAGCCAGAAGGCGGGGGAGACCCAGTACTTC
CVSSQKAGETQYF
>TRBJ2-5|TRBD1|TRBV4-1|NA
TGCGCCAGCAGCCCGACCCTGAGGGGGCTCCGAGAGACCCAGTACTTC
CASSPTLRGLRETQYF
>TRBJ2-1|NA|TRBV18|NA
TGTGCCAGCTCCGACAATGAGCAGTTCTTC
CASSDNEQFF
>TRBJ2-7|TRBD2|TRBV29-1|NA
TGCAGCGTTGAAGGTAGCGGGGAGCAGTACTTC
CSVEGSGEQYF
>TRBJ2-3|TRBD2|TRBV13|NA
TGTGCCAGCAGCCACCGACTAGCGGGAGGGCCCGGTAGCACAGATACGCAGTATTTT
CASSHRLAGGPGSTDTQYF
>TRBJ2-1|TRBD2|TRBV5-4|once
TGTGCCAGCAGCCCAAGGACTAGCGATGAGCAGTTCTTC
CASSPRTSDEQFF
>TRBJ1-5|NA|TRBV7-6|NA
TGTGCCAGCAGCTTAGCTTCGGATCAGCCCCAGCATTTT
CASSLASDQPQHF
>TRBJ1-2|NA|TRBV30|NA
TGTGCCTGGGATGAACTCGGGGCAAACTATGGCTACACCTTC
CAWDELGANYGYTF
>TRBJ2-3|TRBD1|TRBV11-1|NA
TGTGCCAGCAGCCCTACAGGGACAGGGTCAACAGATACGCAGTATTTT
CASSPTGTGSTDTQYF
>TRBJ1-2|TRBD1|TRBV27|NA
TGTGCCGGGCCGCGGTCAGGGGGCATTGACTATGGCTACACCTTC
CAGPRSGGIDYGYTF
>TRBJ1-1|NA|TRBV20-1|NA
TGCAGTGCAAGCGGGGGGACTGAAGCTTTCTTT
CSASGGTEAFF